The present entry profiles one T cell receptor beta chain with its context. The sample holds a few counts of this clone. What this receptor recognizes is not known. No quality values exist for individual bases; no much larger clone is one base distant. A single peripheral blood draw of approximately 120 mL on average was collected from each donor into heparinised tubes. A BD FACSAria II and a panel including CD45RO, CCR7, CD25, CD127, CD95 and CD27 were used to sort naive, central memory, regulatory and stem cell-like memory CD4+ T cells. All sorted populations exceeded 95% purity. Right away, PBMCs were isolated by Lymphoprep density gradient centrifugation and were stained directly, with no culture step. To minimize batch effects, samples were stained and sorted in pairs, one healthy donor with one patient per experiment. The sample originates from a study of beta chain features in type 1 diabetes (dated by TCRdb to between 2018 and 2020). As for the study more broadly: No differences in mean age, gender distribution, total cell number or subset yield were found between patients and healthy donors. A total of under 120,000,000 sorted cells were examined across all samples, and RNA yield correlated strongly with the number of cells per subset. The study compared TCRB repertoires of sorted circulating CD4+ T cell subsets between recently diagnosed type 1 diabetes patients and matched healthy donors. Naive and central memory subsets were obtained from all 30 or so donors, but regulatory and stem cell-like memory subsets were isolated from only 8 patients and about 8 healthy donors.

For CDR1 and CDR2, the germline V gene lists MNHEY and SVGAGI. The cysteine opens and the phenylalanine closes a CDR3 of 16 amino acids. Just CDR3 DNA is preserved here, 48 bases in frame from base 1. Trimming takes 4 bases off V and 3 bases off J; junction bases not matched to a gene: 7. The research as a whole found: Because cDNA was sequenced instead of genomic DNA, activated cells with high expression could be over-represented, although the groups did not differ in activation or CD3 levels. At VDJ recombination sites, type 1 diabetes patients had fewer insertions and more deleted nucleotides, which implies abnormalities in thymic rearrangement. Naive, central memory and regulatory TCRB repertoires appeared to be more similar among patients than among healthy donors. A moderate but significant shortening of TCRB CDR3 length was observed in type 1 diabetes patients in all four CD4+ subsets. Shorter templates might have been favored by PCR, but patient and control samples were amplified and corrected together, so both groups would have been affected equally by any skew. HLA sub-analyses involved small numbers of individuals, so any influence of HLA type on TCRB rearrangement remained unresolved.

All of the isolated RNA was reverse transcribed with the High Capacity cDNA Reverse Transcription Kit, so expressed TCRB transcripts were sequenced. Deep immunoSEQ sequencing was performed on naive, central memory and regulatory T cell samples, with an average of roughly 3.3 million total reads per sample. Sorted cells were lysed in RLT buffer, and RNA was extracted using DNase-treated RNeasy Micro or Mini kits according to cell number. To prevent cross-contamination, every cell subset was processed on its own, while patient and healthy donor samples were processed together. TCRB sequences were amplified from cDNA with the immunoSEQ multiplex PCR, producing 87-bp fragments spanning the CDR3 region. Sequencing of the amplicons was done on the Illumina HiSeq platform. The original pipeline was this. Synthetic template baselines were used to correct PCR bias computationally, reads within Hamming distance 2 were collapsed together, and singletons that could not be merged were discarded. Reads were aligned to IMGT to assign V, D and J genes, CDR3 length, and insertions or deletions at six rearrangement sites. Within each subset, clonotype counts were normalized to sorted cell number, and only after that were true diversity and Gini coefficients computed with the tcR R package. Repertoire sharing was quantified using the overlap coefficient calculated on TCRB nucleotide sequences. TCRdb carries this immuneACCESS record with in-frame sequences only. Its versions omit some clonotypes, under half of them owing to an unresolved V gene in the studies checked, with the rest unexplained. V, J and clone size reflect that table, while D and trimming were determined from the DNA. This sample is represented by a few hundred thousand clones; 9.6% of them were singletons. The ten largest account for about 0.6% of the sample.

Sequenced material: central memory CD4+ T cells from blood. The receptor was isolated from a man aged 25 to 40 with type 1 diabetes. The chain couples TRBV6-5 to TRBJ2-3, with 10 bases aligning to TRBD2. The CDR3 protein is CASSFPLAGGTDTQYF. The nucleotide sequence is TGTGCCAGCAGTTTCCCGTTAGCGGGAGGAACAGATACGCAGTATTTT.